The 12 T cell receptor beta chains below were found in one sample sequenced in a study of regulatory T cells in long-lasting Graves disease. Time point described: newly diagnosed GD, antithyroid drugs for less than 3 months. The authors made the TCR library using RNA they extracted from PBMCs. Assembly of TCR beta libraries relied on iRepertoire HTBI primers together with Arm-PCR of CDR3 regions. TCRdb redid the calling of the multiplex PCR reads with MiXCR, one entry per CDR3 protein. The sample yields hundreds of thousands of distinct CDR3 sequences, about 16% seen once. These records were also assigned to another study, of T cells in Graves' hyperthyroidism and ophthalmopathy.

The sample in question was peripheral blood mononuclear cells (PBMCs), obtained at new diagnosis, from a patient treated with antithyroid drugs. Receptors originate from a woman younger than 45 with Graves disease.

This clonotype was recorded only once. A clone one base away is much larger, so this may be a read error. The chain is built from TRBV24-1 and TRBJ2-5, with D possibly TRBD1 on 6 matching bases. CDR1 and CDR2 from the germline V gene are KGHDR and SFDVKD. The CDR3 length is 14 residues. V was clipped by 8 bases and J by 7 bases, with 19 bases between them. The CDR3 is CATTAGQWEGTQYF. CDR3 nucleotides: TGTGCCACCACCGCCGGACAGTGGGAAGGGACCCAGTACTTC.

This clonotype appeared many times. This chain connects TRBV5-1 to TRBJ1-1; D ambiguous. The CDR3 length is 13 residues. The V and J ends lost 4 bases and 3 bases respectively, with 10 bases between them. Germline V gene sequence: CDR1 SGHRS, CDR2 YFSETQ. The CDR3 bases are TGCGCCAGCAGCAGCAGTCTGGACACTGAAGCTTTCTTT. Its translation is CASSSSLDTEAFF.

Ten or more counts support this clonotype. This chain links TRBV30 with TRBJ2-4; TRBD1 matches 7 bases. The CDR3 sequence is 11 residues long. V lost 3 bases and J lost 8; bases outside the gene matches: 1. CDR1 is GTSNPN, CDR2 SVGIG, per germline (reference sequence). CDR3 sequence: CAWRQGYIQYF. The CDR3 DNA sequence: TGTGCCTGGAGACAGGGGTACATTCAGTACTTC.

This chain joins TRBV5-1 and TRBJ1-2, with D tentatively TRBD1 (5 bases). Between the trimmed V and J ends, which lost 3 bases and 6 bases, there was a span of 15 bases. Germline values: CDR1 SGHRS, CDR2 YFSETQ. The CDR3 extends over 14 amino acids. The DNA for the CDR3 is TGCGCCAGCAGCTGGAACGGACAACCCGATGGCTACACCTTC. Protein product: CASSWNGQPDGYTF.

The chain employs TRBV5-1 and TRBJ2-3; tentatively, D is TRBD1 (5 bases). This CDR3 has 15 residues. Per the germline V gene, CDR1 is SGHRS and CDR2 is YFSETQ. Trimming left V 4 bases short and J 2 bases short, with 14 bases between. CDR3 DNA: TGCGCCAGCAGCAAACAAGCAGGGATCACAGATACGCAGTATTTT. It encodes CASSKQAGITDTQYF.

This clonotype was observed a handful of times. The genes are TRBV28 and TRBJ2-4; D is unclear. V gave up 6 bases and J gave up 2 bases, with 11 bases separating them. This CDR3 region has 14 residues. The germline gives CDR1 MDHEN, CDR2 SYDVKM. CDR3 protein: CASRTAPPKNIQYF. As DNA, the CDR3 is TGTGCCAGCAGAACGGCCCCCCCCAAAAACATTCAGTACTTC.

This clonotype has at least ten counts. V is TRBV27 and J is TRBJ2-7; D possibly uses TRBD1 or TRBD2 (5 bases each). The CDR3 spans 15 residues. Between the trimmed V and J ends, which lost 10 bases and 1 base, there was a span of 20 bases. Germline V gene data show CDR1 as MNHEY and CDR2 as SMNVEV (reference sequence). The CDR3 sequence: CATRDRAIGSYEQYF. CDR3 coding DNA: TGTGCCACCAGGGACCGGGCCATTGGGTCCTACGAGCAGTACTTC.

This clonotype has a count of ten or more. The V gene is TRBV2, the J gene TRBJ2-1; the D call may be TRBD1 or TRBD2 (5 bases each). CDR3 length: 15 residues. V was shortened by 6 bases and J by 7 bases, with 19 bases between the two germline ends. Per the germline V gene, CDR1 is SNHLY and CDR2 is FYNNEI. This CDR3 is CASRRQNSGMNEQFF. CDR3 nucleotide sequence: TGTGCCAGCAGGCGACAGAATTCGGGAATGAATGAGCAGTTCTTC.

The DNA of the CDR3 is TGTGCCTGGGCCACCGGCCGGGCAGGGCTTAGCACTGAAGCTTTCTTT. It yields the protein CAWATGRAGLSTEAFF. The rearrangement links TRBV30 to TRBJ1-1; D possibly corresponds to TRBD1 (5 bases). CDR1 and CDR2 from the germline V gene are GTSNPN and SVGIG (reference sequence). V gave up 5 bases and J gave up 4 bases, with 23 bases separating them. The CDR3 has 16 residues.

This clonotype was picked up a small number of times. The chain recombines TRBV6-1 with TRBJ2-3; 7 bases are shared with TRBD2. CDR3 length equals 18 residues. The junction had 18 bases not matched to a gene; V was cut back by 7 bases and J by 2 bases. Germline-derived CDR1 and CDR2 are MNHNS and SASEGT. The CDR3 here is CASTKGQKTAGATDTQYF. For the CDR3, the DNA is TGTGCCAGCACCAAGGGGCAAAAAACGGCGGGAGCCACAGATACGCAGTATTTT.

This clonotype has more than one count but fewer than ten. The genes are TRBV3-1 and TRBJ2-7; unclear D gene. V gave up 4 bases and J gave up 1 base, with 11 bases separating them. Germline V gene data show CDR1 as LGHDT and CDR2 as YNNKEL (reference sequence). CDR3 length: 14 residues. CDR3 sequence (DNA): TGTGCCAGCAGCCCCCGGCTGGAATCCTACGAGCAGTACTTC. As protein: CASSPRLESYEQYF.

In this sample, this clonotype turned up a few times. The chain links TRBV19 to TRBJ2-6; D might be TRBD2 (5 bases). Trimming removed 8 bases from V and 0 bases from J, with 8 bases in between. The CDR3 is 14 residues long. Germline V gene sequence: CDR1 LNHDA, CDR2 SQIVND (reference sequence). CDR3 nucleotide sequence: TGTGCCAGTGATGAGGGCTCTGGGGCCAACGTCCTGACTTTC. As protein: CASDEGSGANVLTF. Combining the CDR3 with reference TRBV19 and TRBJ2-6 gives the whole variable domain DGGITQSPKYLFRKEGQNVTLSCEQNLNHDAMYWYRQDPGQGLRLIYYSQIVNDFQKGDIAEGYSVSREKKESFPLTVTSAQKNPTAFYLCASDEGSGANVLTFGAGSRLTVL.